The 19 T cell receptor beta chains in this list originate from one sample, sequenced in a study of graft-versus-host responses after intestinal transplantation. Assay used: immunoSEQ multiplex PCR; TCRdb lists only in-frame clones, some missing. In the table there are about 98,000 clones, around 86% of which are singletons. Sequences were derived from PBMCs, sampled 255 days after intestinal transplant. The receptors were gathered from a human patient who received an intestinal transplant, so some T cells may come from the graft donor.

The chain has TRBV9 and TRBJ2-1; possibly TRBD2 for D (5 bases). This CDR3 has 14 residues. Germline V CDR1 and CDR2: SGDLS, YYNGEE. V was clipped by 3 bases and J by 3 bases, with 10 bases between them. CDR3 coding DNA: TGTGCCAGCAGCGGGGGAACTAGCTACAATGAGCAGTTCTTC. Translated, it gives CASSGGTSYNEQFF.

The genes are TRBV5-1 and TRBJ2-7; 8 positions agree with TRBD1. Germline-derived CDR1 and CDR2 are SGHRS and YFSETQ. The trim removed 4 bases at V and 4 bases at J, leaving 4 bases unmatched. The CDR3 spans 13 residues. The CDR3 spells CASSGTGLYEQYF. The DNA for the CDR3 is TGCGCCAGCAGCGGGACAGGATTATACGAGCAGTACTTC.

The V gene is TRBV7-6, the J gene TRBJ2-3; possible D gene TRBD1, 6 bases. Germline V CDR1 and CDR2: SGHVS, FNYEAQ. The CDR3 contains 17 residues. V was cut by 5 bases and J by 0 bases, with 18 bases left in between. The CDR3 DNA reads TGTGCCAGCAGCCCGAGACAGGTTGGGATTAGCACAGATACGCAGTATTTT. Translating gives CASSPRQVGISTDTQYF. The complete variable domain, with remaining parts taken from reference TRBV7-6 and TRBJ2-3, reads GAGVSQSPRYKVTKRGQDVALRCDPISGHVSLYWYRQALGQGPEFLTYFNYEAQQDKSGLPNDRFSAERPEGSISTLTIQRTEQRDSAMYRCASSPRQVGISTDTQYFGPGTRLTVL.

The chain recombines TRBV19 with TRBJ2-5; the D gene is possibly TRBD2 (6 bases). Trimming took off 9 bases at V and 5 bases at J, with 31 bases between the two ends. There are 18 residues in the CDR3. Germline V gene sequence: CDR1 LNHDA, CDR2 SQIVND (reference sequence). Here the CDR3 DNA reads TGTGCCAGCAACCCCCGGGAGCCGGTAAGAGACCTGGGGGAGACCCAGTACTTC. It codes for CASNPREPVRDLGETQYF.

V usage is TRBV19 and J usage is TRBJ1-2; D is unclear. V lost 3 bases to trimming and J lost 5 bases, with 13 bases between them. Germline V lookup: CDR1 LNHDA, CDR2 SQIVND (reference sequence). CDR3 length equals 14 residues. The CDR3 loop reads CASSIGRLRYGYTF. Here the CDR3 DNA reads TGTGCCAGTAGTATCGGCCGACTCCGATATGGCTACACCTTC.

The chain combines TRBV13 with TRBJ2-2; D is ambiguous. This CDR3 is 13 amino acids long. The germline gives CDR1 PRHDT, CDR2 FYEKMQ (reference sequence). The V end lost 5 bases, the J end lost 4 bases, and 8 bases lay between the germline ends. CDR3 region: CASSGLPTGELFF. The DNA for the CDR3 is TGTGCCAGCAGCGGGCTACCCACCGGGGAGCTGTTTTTT.

This rearrangement joins TRBV12-5 to TRBJ1-2; D perhaps matches TRBD1 (5 bases). The ends were cut back, 1 base at V and 6 bases at J, with 9 bases in the middle. Germline V gene lookup returns CDR1 LGHNT and CDR2 FRNRAP. The CDR3 length is 13 residues. CDR3 residues: CASGLAGGDGYTF. DNA of the CDR3: TGTGCTAGTGGTTTGGCGGGGGGAGATGGCTACACCTTC.

The chain uses TRBV7-8 and TRBJ2-5; no definite D call. Germline V gives CDR1 SGHVS, CDR2 FQNEAQ. This CDR3 comprises 13 residues. V lost 3 bases and J 2 bases, leaving 7 bases between the germline ends. The CDR3 coding sequence is TGTGCCAGCAGCTTTGGCTATCAAGAGACCCAGTACTTC. It specifies CASSFGYQETQYF.

The genes are TRBV5-4 and TRBJ2-3; 11 bases align to TRBD2. Germline V gene lookup returns CDR1 SGHNT and CDR2 YYREEE (reference sequence). The V gene end was trimmed by 0 bases and the J gene end by 1 base; junction bases not matched to a gene: 4. CDR3 size: 17 residues. CDR3 nucleotide sequence: TGTGCCAGCAGCTTGGTAGCGGGGGGGCCGGGCACAGATACGCAGTATTTT. This codes for CASSLVAGGPGTDTQYF.

The genes are TRBV13 and TRBJ2-7, with 9 bases lining up with TRBD1. Germline CDR1 reads PRHDT; CDR2 reads FYEKMQ (reference sequence). The CDR3 is 15 amino acids. V lost 5 bases and J lost 3; bases outside the gene matches: 8. CDR3 in amino acids: CASSISTGGIYEQYF. As DNA, the CDR3 is TGTGCCAGCAGCATCTCGACAGGGGGAATCTACGAGCAGTACTTC.

The genes are TRBV6-4 and TRBJ2-6; 8 bases match TRBD1. J gave up 1 base and V 2 bases, and 1 base lay outside the gene matches. The CDR3 is 16 residues long. Germline assignment: CDR1 MRHNA and CDR2 SNTAGT. CDR3 nucleotide sequence: TGTGCCAGCAGTGACAGGACAGGGTCTGGGGCCAACGTCCTGACTTTC. It specifies CASSDRTGSGANVLTF.

In this sample, this clone turned up once. The chain employs TRBV4-2 and TRBJ2-1; possible D gene TRBD2, 5 bases. Per germline, CDR1 LGHNA and CDR2 YNFKEQ. V shed 0 bases and J shed 4 bases, with 16 bases lying between them. The CDR3 totals 17 residues. In DNA, the CDR3 is TGTGCCAGCAGCCAAGACGCCACCCCGACTACTTACAATGAGCAGTTCTTC. This sequence encodes CASSQDATPTTYNEQFF.

This chain links TRBV7-9 with TRBJ1-1; D perhaps matches TRBD1 (5 bases). The CDR3 length is 13 residues. Trimming took off 7 bases at V and 7 bases at J, with 16 bases between the two ends. Germline CDR1 SEHNR, CDR2 FQNEAQ (reference sequence). The CDR3 DNA is TGTGCCAGCACCATTCAGGGTTCGGATGAAGCTTTCTTT. The encoded protein is CASTIQGSDEAFF.

This clone was counted between two and nine times. The V and J genes are TRBV5-6 and TRBJ2-7; D unresolved. Trimming removed 5 bases at V and 6 bases at J, with 15 bases between. Germline values: CDR1 SGHDT, CDR2 YYEEEE. This CDR3 region has 13 residues. The CDR3 DNA follows: TGTGCCAGCAGACCTAACCTTAGTGGCGAGCAGTACGTC. Translated: CASRPNLSGEQYV.

This clone was counted between two and nine times. This chain uses TRBV9 with TRBJ2-3; 13 bases agree with TRBD2. The CDR3 length is 16 residues. V shed 3 bases and J 2 bases; nucleotides not matched to a gene: 3. Germline lookup yields CDR1 SGDLS and CDR2 YYNGEE. The CDR3 sequence is CASSAGLAGDTDTQYF. CDR3 nucleotide sequence: TGTGCCAGCAGCGCCGGACTAGCGGGAGACACAGATACGCAGTATTTT.

V is TRBV1 and J is TRBJ2-5; the tabulated D call, TRBD1, remains unverified against the DNA. TRBV1 corresponds to a pseudogene. The length of the CDR3 is 14 residues. The CDR3 region has the DNA TGCACCAGCAGCCAGGAGGACAGGGAAGAGACCCAGTACTTC. This translates into CTSSQEDREETQYF.

The chain carries TRBV30 and TRBJ2-3; D remains ambiguous. The length of the CDR3 is 13 residues. Trimming left V 0 bases short and J 4 bases short, with 8 bases between. Germline V CDR1 and CDR2: GTSNPN, SVGIG (reference sequence). CDR3 nucleotides: TGTGCCTGGAGTGTACGTAGGGCAGATACGCAGTATTTT. It encodes CAWSVRRADTQYF.

The V call is TRBV27, the J call TRBJ1-6; the D is unclear. V was trimmed by 1 base and J by 1 base, leaving 2 bases between them. The CDR3 contains 14 residues. Germline V gives CDR1 MNHEY, CDR2 SMNVEV (reference sequence). The DNA for the CDR3 is TGTGCCAGCAGTTTATTGTCCTATAATTCACCCCTCCACTTT. It specifies CASSLLSYNSPLHF.

This chain connects TRBV28 to TRBJ1-5; D gene ambiguous. This CDR3 is 15 amino acids long. Germline V gives CDR1 MDHEN, CDR2 SYDVKM. The germline V and J ends were trimmed by 5 bases and 7 bases, with 18 bases remaining between them. DNA for the CDR3: TGTGCCAGCAGTAGCGACGGGAAATTCGGCCAGCCCCAGCATTTT. Protein: CASSSDGKFGQPQHF.